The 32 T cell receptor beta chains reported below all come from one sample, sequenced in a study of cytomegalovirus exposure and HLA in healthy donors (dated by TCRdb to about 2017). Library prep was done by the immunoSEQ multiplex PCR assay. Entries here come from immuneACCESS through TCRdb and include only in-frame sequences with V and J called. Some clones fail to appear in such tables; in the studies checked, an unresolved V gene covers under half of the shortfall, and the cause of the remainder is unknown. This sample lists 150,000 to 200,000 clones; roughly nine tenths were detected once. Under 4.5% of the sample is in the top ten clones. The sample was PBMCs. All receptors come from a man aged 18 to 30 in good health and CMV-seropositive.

The CDR3, as DNA: TGTGCCAGCAGCTTACGGGAATTTTCCTACGAGCAGTACTTC. This sequence encodes CASSLREFSYEQYF. V and J are TRBV11-2 and TRBJ2-7; possible D gene TRBD2, 5 bases. Germline loops: CDR1 SGHAT, CDR2 FQNNGV. The V and J ends lost 2 bases and 1 base respectively, with 9 bases between them. The CDR3 spans 14 residues.

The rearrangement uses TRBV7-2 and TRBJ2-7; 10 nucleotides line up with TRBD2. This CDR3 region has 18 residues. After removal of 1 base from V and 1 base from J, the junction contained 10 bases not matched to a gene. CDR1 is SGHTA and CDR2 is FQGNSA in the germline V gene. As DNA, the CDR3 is TGTGCCAGCAGCTTAGGTGGAGCGGGAGGGCTAAGATCCTACGAGCAGTACTTC. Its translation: CASSLGGAGGLRSYEQYF.

The CDR3 region is CASSPMTSGRPSTDTQYF. In DNA, the CDR3 is TGCGCCAGCAGCCCCATGACTAGCGGGAGGCCTAGCACAGATACGCAGTATTTT. J is TRBJ2-3 and V is TRBV5-1, with 13 bases that match TRBD2. CDR1 is SGHRS, CDR2 YFSETQ, per germline. Losses at the gene ends were 4 bases for V and 0 bases for J; bases not matched to a gene: 8. The CDR3 sequence is 18 residues long.

The CDR3 nucleotides are TGTGCTAGTGGTTTGGGGCCCCCAACAGGCTCTCTCTATGGCTACACCTTC. Its translation: CASGLGPPTGSLYGYTF. V usage is TRBV12-5 and J usage is TRBJ1-2; a weak D match, TRBD1 (5 bases). The V end was cut by 1 base, the J end by 4 bases, with 19 bases between. The CDR3 contains 17 residues. CDR1 is LGHNT and CDR2 is FRNRAP in the germline V gene.

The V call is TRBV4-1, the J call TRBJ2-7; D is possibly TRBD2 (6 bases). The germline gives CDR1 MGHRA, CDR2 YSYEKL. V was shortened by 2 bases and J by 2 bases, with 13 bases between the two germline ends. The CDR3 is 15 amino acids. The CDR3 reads CASSQLRGGTYEQYF. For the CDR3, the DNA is TGCGCCAGCAGCCAATTACGGGGAGGCACCTACGAGCAGTACTTC.

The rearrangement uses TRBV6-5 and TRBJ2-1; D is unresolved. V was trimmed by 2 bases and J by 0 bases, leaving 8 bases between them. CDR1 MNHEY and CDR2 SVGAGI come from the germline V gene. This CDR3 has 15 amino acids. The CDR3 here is CASSYEWSSYNEQFF. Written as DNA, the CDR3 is TGTGCCAGCAGTTACGAGTGGAGCTCCTACAATGAGCAGTTCTTC.

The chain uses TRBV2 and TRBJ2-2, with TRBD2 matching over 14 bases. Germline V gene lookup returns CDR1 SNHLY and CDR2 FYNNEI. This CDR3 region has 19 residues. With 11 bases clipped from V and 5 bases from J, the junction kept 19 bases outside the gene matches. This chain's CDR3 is CAYINSGTSGRSRTGELFF. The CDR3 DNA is TGTGCCTACATTAACAGTGGGACTAGCGGGAGATCTAGGACCGGGGAGCTGTTTTTT. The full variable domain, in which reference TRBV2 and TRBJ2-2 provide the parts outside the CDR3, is EPEVTQTPSHQVTQMGQEVILRCVPISNHLYFYWYRQILGQKVEFLVSFYNNEISEKSEIFDDQFSVERPDGSNFTLKIRSTKLEDSAMYFCAYINSGTSGRSRTGELFFGEGSRLTVL.

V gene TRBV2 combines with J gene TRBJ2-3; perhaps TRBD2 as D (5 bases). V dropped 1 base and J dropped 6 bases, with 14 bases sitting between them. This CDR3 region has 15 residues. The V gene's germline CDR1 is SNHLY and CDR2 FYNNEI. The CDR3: CASSEEGAAFDTQYF. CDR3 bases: TGTGCCAGCAGTGAAGAAGGAGCGGCTTTCGATACGCAGTATTTT.

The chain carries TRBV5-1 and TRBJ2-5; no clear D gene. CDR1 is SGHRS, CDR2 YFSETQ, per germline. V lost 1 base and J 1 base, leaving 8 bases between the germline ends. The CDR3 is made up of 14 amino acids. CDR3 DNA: TGCGCCAGCAGCTTGAATGTAGTCCAAGAGACCCAGTACTTC. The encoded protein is CASSLNVVQETQYF.

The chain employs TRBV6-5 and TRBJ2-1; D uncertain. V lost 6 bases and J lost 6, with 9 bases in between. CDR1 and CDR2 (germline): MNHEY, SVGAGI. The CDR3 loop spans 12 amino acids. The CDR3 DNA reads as TGTGCCAGCAGAGCGAACACCAATGAGCAGTTCTTC. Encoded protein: CASRANTNEQFF.

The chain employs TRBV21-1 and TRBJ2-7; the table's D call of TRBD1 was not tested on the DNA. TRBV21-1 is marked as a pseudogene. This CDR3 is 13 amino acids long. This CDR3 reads CASSFRQGYEQYF. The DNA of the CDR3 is TGTGCCAGCAGCTTTCGACAGGGCTACGAGCAGTACTTC.

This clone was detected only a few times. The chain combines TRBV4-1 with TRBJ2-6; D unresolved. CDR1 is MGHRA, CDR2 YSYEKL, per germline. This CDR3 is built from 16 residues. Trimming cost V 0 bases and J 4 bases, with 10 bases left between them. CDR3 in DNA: TGCGCCAGCAGCCAAGATCCGCGGCTAGGGGCCAACGTCCTGACTTTC. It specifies CASSQDPRLGANVLTF.

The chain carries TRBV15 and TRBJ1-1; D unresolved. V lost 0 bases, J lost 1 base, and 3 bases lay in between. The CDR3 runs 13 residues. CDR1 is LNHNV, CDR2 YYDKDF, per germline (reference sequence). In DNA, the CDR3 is TGTGCCACCAGCAGAGACCGGAACACTGAAGCTTTCTTT. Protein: CATSRDRNTEAFF. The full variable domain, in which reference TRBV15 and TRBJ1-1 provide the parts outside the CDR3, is DAMVIQNPRYQVTQFGKPVTLSCSQTLNHNVMYWYQQKSSQAPKLLFHYYDKDFNNEADTPDNFQSRRPNTSFCFLDIRSPGLGDTAMYLCATSRDRNTEAFFGQGTRLTVV.

The CDR3 sequence: CSVEYPGQGGGFF. CDR3 bases: TGCAGCGTTGAATACCCGGGACAGGGTGGGGGGTTCTTT. This sequence joins TRBV29-1 and TRBJ1-1; 9 bases map to TRBD1. The germline gives CDR1 SQVTM, CDR2 ANQGSEA. After removal of 2 bases from V and 14 bases from J, the junction contained 12 bases not matched to a gene. The CDR3 covers 13 residues.

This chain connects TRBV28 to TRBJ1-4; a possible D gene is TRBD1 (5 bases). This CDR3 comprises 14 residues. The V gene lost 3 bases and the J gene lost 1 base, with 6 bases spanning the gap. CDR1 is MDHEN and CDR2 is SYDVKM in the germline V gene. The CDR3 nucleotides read TGTGCCAGCAGTTTCAGGGTAACTAATGAAAAACTGTTTTTT. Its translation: CASSFRVTNEKLFF. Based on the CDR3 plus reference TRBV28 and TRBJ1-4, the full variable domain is DVKVTQSSRYLVKRTGEKVFLECVQDMDHENMFWYRQDPGLGLRLIYFSYDVKMKEKGDIPEGYSVSREKKERFSLILESASTNQTSMYLCASSFRVTNEKLFFGSGTQLSVL.

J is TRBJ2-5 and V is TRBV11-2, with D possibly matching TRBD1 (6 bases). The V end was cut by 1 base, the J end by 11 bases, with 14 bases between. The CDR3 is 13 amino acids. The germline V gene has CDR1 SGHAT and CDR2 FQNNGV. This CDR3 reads CASSLAGTHDQYF. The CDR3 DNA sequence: TGTGCCAGCAGCTTAGCCGGGACACATGATCAGTACTTC.

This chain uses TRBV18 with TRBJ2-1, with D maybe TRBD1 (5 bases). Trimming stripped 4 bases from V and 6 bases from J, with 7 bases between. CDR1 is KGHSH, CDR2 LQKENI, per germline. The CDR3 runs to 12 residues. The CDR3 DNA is TGTGCCAGCTCACGTCAGGGCAATGAGCAGTTCTTC. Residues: CASSRQGNEQFF.

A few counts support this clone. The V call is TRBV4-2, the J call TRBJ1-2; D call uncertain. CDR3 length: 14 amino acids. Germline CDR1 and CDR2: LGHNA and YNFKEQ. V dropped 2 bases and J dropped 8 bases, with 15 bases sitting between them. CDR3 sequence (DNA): TGTGCCAGCAGCCAACCCGATGTCGGTCTGGGCTACACCTTC. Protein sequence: CASSQPDVGLGYTF.

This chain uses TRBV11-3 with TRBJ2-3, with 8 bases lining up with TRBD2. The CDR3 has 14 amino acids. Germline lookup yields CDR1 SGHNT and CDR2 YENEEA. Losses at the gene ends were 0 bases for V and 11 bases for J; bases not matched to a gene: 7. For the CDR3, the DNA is TGTGCCAGCAGCTTAGATGATTCTGCGGGAGGGCAGTATTTT. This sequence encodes CASSLDDSAGGQYF.

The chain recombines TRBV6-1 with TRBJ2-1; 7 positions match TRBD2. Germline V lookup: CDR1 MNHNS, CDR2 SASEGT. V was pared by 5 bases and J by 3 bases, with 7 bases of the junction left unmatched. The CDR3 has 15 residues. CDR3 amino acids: CASSPRASGYNEQFF. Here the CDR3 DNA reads TGTGCCAGCAGTCCCCGAGCTAGCGGCTACAATGAGCAGTTCTTC.

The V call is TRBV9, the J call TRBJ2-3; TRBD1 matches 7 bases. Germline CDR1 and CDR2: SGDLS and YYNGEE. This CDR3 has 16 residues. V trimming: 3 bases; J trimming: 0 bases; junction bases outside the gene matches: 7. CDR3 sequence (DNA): TGTGCCAGCAGCGGACGGACAGGTTCGAGCACAGATACGCAGTATTTT. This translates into CASSGRTGSSTDTQYF.

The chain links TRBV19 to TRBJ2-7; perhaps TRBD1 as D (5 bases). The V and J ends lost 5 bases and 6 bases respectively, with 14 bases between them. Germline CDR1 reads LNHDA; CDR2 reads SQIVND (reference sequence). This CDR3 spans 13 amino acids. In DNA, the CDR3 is TGTGCCAGTAGTGTGTCCAGGGTGGGCGAGCAGTACTTC. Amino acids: CASSVSRVGEQYF.

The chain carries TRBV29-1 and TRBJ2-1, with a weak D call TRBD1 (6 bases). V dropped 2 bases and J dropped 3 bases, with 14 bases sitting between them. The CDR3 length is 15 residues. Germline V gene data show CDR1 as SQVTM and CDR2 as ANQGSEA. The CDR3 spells CSVETSDSYYNEQFF. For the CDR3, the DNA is TGCAGCGTTGAAACTTCGGACAGCTACTACAATGAGCAGTTCTTC.

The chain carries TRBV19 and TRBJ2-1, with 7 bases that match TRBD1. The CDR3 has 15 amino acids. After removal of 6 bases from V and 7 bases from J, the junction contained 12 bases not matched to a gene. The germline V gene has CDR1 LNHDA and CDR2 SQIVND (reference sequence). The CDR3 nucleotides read TGTGCCAGTAGGATACAGGGGCCCCTAGGGAATGAGCAGTTCTTC. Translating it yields CASRIQGPLGNEQFF. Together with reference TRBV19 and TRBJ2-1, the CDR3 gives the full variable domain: DGGITQSPKYLFRKEGQNVTLSCEQNLNHDAMYWYRQDPGQGLRLIYYSQIVNDFQKGDIAEGYSVSREKKESFPLTVTSAQKNPTAFYLCASRIQGPLGNEQFFGPGTRLTVL.

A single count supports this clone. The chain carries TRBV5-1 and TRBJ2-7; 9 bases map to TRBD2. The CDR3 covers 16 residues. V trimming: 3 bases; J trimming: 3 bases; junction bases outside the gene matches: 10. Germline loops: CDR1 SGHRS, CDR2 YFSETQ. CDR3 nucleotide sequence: TGCGCCAGCAGCTACGATCCGACTAGCGGAAACTACGAGCAGTACTTC. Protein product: CASSYDPTSGNYEQYF.

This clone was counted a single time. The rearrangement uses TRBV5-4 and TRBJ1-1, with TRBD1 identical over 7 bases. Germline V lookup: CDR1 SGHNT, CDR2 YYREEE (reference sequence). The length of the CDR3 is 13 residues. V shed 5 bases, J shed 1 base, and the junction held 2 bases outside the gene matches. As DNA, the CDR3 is TGTGCCAGCAGGGGACAGTCGAACACTGAAGCTTTCTTT. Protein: CASRGQSNTEAFF.

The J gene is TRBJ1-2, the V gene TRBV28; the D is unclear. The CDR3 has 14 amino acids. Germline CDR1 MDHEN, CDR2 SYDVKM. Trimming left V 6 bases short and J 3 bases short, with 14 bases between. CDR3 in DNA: TGTGCCAGCAGGGGATCGGGGTACGACTATGGCTACACCTTC. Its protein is CASRGSGYDYGYTF.

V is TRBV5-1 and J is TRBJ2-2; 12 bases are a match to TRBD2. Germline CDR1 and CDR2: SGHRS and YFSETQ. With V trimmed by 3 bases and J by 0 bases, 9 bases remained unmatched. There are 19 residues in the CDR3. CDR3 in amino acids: CASSWGLAGTAANTGELFF. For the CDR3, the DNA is TGCGCCAGCAGCTGGGGACTAGCGGGTACGGCTGCGAACACCGGGGAGCTGTTTTTT. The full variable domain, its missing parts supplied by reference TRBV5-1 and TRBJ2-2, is KAGVTQTPRYLIKTRGQQVTLSCSPISGHRSVSWYQQTPGQGLQFLFEYFSETQRNKGNFPGRFSGRQFSNSRSEMNVSTLELGDSALYLCASSWGLAGTAANTGELFFGEGSRLTVL.

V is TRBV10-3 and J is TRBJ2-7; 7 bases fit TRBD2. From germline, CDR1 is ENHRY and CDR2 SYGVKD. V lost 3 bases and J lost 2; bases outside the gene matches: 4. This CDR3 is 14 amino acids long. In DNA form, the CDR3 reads TGTGCCATCAGTGACCTAGCGGAGACCTACGAGCAGTACTTC. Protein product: CAISDLAETYEQYF.

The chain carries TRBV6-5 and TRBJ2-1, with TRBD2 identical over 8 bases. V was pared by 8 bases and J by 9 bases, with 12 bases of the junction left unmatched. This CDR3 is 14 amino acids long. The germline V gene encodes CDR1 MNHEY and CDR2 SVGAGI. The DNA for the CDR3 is TGTGCCAGCCGCCCCGGGACTAGTCGGTTTGAGCAGTTCTTC. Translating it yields CASRPGTSRFEQFF.

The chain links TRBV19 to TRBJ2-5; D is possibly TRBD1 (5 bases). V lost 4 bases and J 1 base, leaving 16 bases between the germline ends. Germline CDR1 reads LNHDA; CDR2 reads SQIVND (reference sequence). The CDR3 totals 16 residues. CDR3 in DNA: TGTGCCAGTAGTACACGTAAGGGGTCACTCCAAGAGACCCAGTACTTC. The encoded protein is CASSTRKGSLQETQYF.

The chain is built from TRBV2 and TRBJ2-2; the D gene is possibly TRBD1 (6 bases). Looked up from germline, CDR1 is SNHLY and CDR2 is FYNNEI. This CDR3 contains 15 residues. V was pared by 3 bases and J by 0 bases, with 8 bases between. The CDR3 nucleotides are TGTGCCAGCAGTGACAGACAGGCGAACACCGGGGAGCTGTTTTTT. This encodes CASSDRQANTGELFF.